A single sample gave rise to the 3 T cell receptor beta chains below, sequenced in a study of blood T cell repertoires in COVID-19. Data came from immunoSEQ multiplex PCR; TCRdb stores just in-frame clones and leaves some out. The data contain 350,000 to 450,000 clones, roughly four fifths of them seen just once; the ten biggest clones take up around 5.1%. Source material: PBMCs or T cells enriched from blood (not recorded which). The receptors originated from a woman aged 50 to 60 who had recovered from COVID-19.

J is TRBJ1-1 and V is TRBV5-1; TRBD1 is a possible D gene (5 bases). The CDR3 has 14 residues. Germline lookup yields CDR1 SGHRS and CDR2 YFSETQ. Trimming took off 3 bases at V and 4 bases at J, with 13 bases between the two ends. The CDR3 bases are TGCGCCAGCAGCTACTCAGGGATTAGCACTGAAGCTTTCTTT. As protein: CASSYSGISTEAFF.

V is TRBV15 and J is TRBJ2-5, with 8 bases matching TRBD2. Looked up from germline, CDR1 is LNHNV and CDR2 is YYDKDF (reference sequence). V lost 8 bases to trimming and J lost 1 base; unmatched junction nucleotides: 18. The CDR3 sequence is 18 residues long. The CDR3: CATGGGAAGGKFQETQYF. The CDR3 bases are TGTGCCACCGGGGGCGGAGCCGCGGGGGGTAAATTCCAAGAGACCCAGTACTTC.

The CDR3 is CASSWLDTQYF. CDR3 DNA: TGTGCCAGCAGCTGGCTGGATACGCAGTATTTT. The chain has TRBV5-5 and TRBJ2-3; D gene uncertain. The CDR3 runs 11 residues. The V gene's germline CDR1 is SGHKS and CDR2 YYEKEE (reference sequence). V dropped 3 bases and J dropped 6 bases, with 5 bases sitting between them.